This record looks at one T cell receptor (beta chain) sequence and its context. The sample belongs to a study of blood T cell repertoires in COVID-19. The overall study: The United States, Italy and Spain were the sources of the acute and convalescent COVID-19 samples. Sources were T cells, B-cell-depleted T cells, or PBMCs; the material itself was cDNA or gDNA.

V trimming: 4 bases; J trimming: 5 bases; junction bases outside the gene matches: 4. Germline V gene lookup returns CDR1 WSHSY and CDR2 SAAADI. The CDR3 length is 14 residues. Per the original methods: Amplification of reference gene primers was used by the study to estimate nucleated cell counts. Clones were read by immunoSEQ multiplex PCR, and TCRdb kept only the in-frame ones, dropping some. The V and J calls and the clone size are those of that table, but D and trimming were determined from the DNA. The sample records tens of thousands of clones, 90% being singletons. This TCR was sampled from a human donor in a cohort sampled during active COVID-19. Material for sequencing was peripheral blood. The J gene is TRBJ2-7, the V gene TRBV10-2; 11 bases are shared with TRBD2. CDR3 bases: TGCGCCAGCAGTGCCACTAGCGGGAGTGACGAGCAGTACTTC. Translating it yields CASSATSGSDEQYF.